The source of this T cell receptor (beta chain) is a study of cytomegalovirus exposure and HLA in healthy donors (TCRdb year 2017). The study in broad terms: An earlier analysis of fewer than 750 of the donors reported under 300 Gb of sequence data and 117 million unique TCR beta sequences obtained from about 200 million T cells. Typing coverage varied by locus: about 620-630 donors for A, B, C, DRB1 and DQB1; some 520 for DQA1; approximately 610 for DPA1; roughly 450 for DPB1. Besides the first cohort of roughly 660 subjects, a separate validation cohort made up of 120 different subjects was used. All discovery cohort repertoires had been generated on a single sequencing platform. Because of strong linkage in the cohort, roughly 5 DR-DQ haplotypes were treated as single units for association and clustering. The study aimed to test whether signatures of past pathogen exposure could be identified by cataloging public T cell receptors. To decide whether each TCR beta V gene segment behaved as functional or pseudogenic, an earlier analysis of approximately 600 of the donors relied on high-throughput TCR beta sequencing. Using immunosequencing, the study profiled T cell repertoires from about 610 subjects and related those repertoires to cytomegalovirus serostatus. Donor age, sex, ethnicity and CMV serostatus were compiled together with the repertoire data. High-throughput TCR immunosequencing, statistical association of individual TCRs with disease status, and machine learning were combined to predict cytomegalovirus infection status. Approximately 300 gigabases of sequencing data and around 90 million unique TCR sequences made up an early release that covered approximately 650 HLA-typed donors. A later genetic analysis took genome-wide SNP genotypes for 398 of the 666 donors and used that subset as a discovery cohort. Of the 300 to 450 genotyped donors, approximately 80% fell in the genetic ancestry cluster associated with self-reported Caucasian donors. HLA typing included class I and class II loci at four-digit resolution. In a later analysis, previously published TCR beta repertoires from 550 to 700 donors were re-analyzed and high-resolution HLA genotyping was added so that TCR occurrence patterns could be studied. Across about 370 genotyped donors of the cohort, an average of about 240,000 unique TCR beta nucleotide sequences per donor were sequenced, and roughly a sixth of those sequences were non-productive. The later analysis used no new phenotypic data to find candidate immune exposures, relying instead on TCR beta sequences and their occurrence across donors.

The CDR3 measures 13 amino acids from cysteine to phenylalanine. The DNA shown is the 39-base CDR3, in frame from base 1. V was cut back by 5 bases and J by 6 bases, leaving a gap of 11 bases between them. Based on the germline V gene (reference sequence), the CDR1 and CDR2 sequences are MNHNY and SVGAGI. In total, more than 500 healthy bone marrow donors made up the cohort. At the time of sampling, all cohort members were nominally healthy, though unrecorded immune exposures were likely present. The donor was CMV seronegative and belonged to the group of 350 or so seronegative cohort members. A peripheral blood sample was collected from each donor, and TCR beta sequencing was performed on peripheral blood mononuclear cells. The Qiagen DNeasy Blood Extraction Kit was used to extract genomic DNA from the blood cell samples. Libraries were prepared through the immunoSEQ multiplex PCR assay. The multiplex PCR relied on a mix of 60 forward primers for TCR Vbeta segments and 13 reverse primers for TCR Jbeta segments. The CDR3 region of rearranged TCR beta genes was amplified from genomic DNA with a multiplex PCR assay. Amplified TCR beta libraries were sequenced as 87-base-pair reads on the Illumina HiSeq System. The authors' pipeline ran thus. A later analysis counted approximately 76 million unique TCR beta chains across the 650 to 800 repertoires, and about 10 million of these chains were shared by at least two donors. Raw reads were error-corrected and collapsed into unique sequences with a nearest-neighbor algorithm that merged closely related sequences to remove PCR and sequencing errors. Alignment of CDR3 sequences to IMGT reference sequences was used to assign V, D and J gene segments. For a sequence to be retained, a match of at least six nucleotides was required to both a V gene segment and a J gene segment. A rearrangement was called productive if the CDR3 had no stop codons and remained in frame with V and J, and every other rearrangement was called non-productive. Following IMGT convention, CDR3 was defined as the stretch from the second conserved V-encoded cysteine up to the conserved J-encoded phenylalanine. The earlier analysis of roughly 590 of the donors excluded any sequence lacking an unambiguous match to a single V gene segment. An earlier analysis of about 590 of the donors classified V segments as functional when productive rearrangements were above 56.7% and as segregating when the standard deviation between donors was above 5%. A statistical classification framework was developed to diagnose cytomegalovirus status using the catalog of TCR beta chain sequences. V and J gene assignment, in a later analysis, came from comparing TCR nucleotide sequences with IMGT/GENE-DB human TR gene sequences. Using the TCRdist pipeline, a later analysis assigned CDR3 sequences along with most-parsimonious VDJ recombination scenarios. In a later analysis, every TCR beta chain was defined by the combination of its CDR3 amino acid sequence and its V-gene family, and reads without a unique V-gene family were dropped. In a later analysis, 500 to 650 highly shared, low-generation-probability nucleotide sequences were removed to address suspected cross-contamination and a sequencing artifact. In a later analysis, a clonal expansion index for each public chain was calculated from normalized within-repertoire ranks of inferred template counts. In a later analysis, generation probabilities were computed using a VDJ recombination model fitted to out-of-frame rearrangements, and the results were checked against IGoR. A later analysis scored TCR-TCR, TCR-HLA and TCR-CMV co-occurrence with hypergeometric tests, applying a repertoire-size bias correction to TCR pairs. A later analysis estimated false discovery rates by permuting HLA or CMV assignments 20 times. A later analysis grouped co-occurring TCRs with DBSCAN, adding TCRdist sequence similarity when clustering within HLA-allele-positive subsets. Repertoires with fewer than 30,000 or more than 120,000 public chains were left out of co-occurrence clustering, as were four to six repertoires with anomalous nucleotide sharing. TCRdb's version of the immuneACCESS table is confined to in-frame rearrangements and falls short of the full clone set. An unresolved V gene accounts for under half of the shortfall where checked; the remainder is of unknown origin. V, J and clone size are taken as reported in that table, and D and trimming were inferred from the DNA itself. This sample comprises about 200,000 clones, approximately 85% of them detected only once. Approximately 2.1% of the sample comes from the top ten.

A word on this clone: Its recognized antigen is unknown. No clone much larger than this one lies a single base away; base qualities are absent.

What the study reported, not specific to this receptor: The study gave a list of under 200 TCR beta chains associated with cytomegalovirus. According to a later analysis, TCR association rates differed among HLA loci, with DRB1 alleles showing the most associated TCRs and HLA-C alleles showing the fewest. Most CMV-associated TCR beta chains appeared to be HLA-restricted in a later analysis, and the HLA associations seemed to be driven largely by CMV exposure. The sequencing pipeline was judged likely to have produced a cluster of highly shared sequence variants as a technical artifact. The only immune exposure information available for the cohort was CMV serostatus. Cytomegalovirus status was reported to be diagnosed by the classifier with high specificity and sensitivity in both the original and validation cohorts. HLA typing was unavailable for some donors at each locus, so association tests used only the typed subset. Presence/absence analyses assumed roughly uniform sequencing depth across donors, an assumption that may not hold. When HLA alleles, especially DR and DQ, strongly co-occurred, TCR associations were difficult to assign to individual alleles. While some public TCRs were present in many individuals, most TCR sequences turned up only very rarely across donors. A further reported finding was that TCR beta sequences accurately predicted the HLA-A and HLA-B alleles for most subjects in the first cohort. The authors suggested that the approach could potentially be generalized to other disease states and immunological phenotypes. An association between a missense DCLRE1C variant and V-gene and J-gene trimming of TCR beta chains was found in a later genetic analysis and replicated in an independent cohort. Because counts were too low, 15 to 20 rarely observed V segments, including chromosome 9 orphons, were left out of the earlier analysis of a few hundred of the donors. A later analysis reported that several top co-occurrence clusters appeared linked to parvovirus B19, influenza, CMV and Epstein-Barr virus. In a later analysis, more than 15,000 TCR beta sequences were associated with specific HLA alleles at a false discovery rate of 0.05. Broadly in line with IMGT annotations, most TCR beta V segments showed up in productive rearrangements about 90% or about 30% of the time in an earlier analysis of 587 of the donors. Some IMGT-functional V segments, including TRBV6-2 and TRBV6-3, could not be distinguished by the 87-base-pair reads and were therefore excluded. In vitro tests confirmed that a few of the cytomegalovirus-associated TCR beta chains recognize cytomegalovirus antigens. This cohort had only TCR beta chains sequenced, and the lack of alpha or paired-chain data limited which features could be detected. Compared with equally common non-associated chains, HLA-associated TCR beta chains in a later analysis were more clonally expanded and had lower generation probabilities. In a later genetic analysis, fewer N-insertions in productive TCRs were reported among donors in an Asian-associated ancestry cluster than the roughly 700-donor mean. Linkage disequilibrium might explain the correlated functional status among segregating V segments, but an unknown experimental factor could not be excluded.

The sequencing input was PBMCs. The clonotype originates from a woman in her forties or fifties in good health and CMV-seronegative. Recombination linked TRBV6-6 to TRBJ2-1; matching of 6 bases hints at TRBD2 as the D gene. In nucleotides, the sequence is TGTGCCAGCAGTCCTGGACTAACCAATGAGCAGTTCTTC. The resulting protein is CASSPGLTNEQFF.